This T cell receptor beta chain was sequenced for a study of tumor-infiltrating lymphocytes in oesophageal squamous cell carcinoma. By frequency in the sample, this clonotype is medium-sized. CDR3 length equals 14 residues. Between the trimmed V and J ends, which lost 6 bases and 2 bases, there was a span of 13 bases. TCRdb processed the PCR reads anew with MiXCR; each CDR3 protein has one entry. The sample gives under 20,000 distinct CDR3 sequences, about 43% of which show up once; about 33% is in the top ten. This chain joins TRBV12-3 or TRBV12-4 and TRBJ1-2, with D perhaps TRBD1 (5 bases). The source is a female donor with esophageal squamous cell carcinoma. Sequencing was done on a sample of normal esophageal tissue next to the tumor. The CDR3, as DNA: TGTGCCAGCAGCCTTGGGGCCGGAAACTATGGCTACACCTTC. Its translation: CASSLGAGNYGYTF.